The 30 T cell receptor beta chains below come from one sample, sequenced in a study of blood T cell repertoires in COVID-19. This table comes from immunoSEQ multiplex PCR, and its TCRdb copy is limited to in-frame clones, with some not included. In the table there are 200,000 to 250,000 clones, about nine tenths of which are singletons. Sequenced material: peripheral blood. These receptors were collected from a man under 40 with COVID-19, enrolled during active disease.

This clone came up a few times. V usage is TRBV6-5 and J usage is TRBJ1-2; TRBD1 matches at 9 bases. CDR1 is MNHEY and CDR2 is SVGAGI in the germline V gene. This CDR3 spans 15 amino acids. Losses at the gene ends were 6 bases for V and 0 bases for J; bases not matched to a gene: 5. CDR3 region: CASRIQGASNYGYTF. The CDR3 DNA reads TGTGCCAGCAGGATACAGGGGGCTTCTAACTATGGCTACACCTTC.

The chain carries TRBV11-2 and TRBJ1-1, with no clear D. The V end was cut by 1 base, the J end by 8 bases, with 8 bases between. This CDR3 comprises 12 residues. Per germline, CDR1 SGHAT and CDR2 FQNNGV. The CDR3 DNA follows: TGTGCCAGCAGCTTAGTTTGGGCAGAAGCTTTCTTT. Translated, it gives CASSLVWAEAFF.

The chain uses TRBV10-3 and TRBJ2-1, with 13 nucleotides matching TRBD2. The CDR3 contains 13 residues. V lost 8 bases to trimming and J lost 8 bases; unmatched junction nucleotides: 3. CDR1 is ENHRY and CDR2 is SYGVKD in the germline V gene. The CDR3 protein is CAIRLAGGDEQFF. Written as DNA, the CDR3 is TGTGCCATCCGACTAGCGGGAGGAGATGAGCAGTTCTTC.

V and J are TRBV19 and TRBJ1-2; D remains ambiguous. Trimming cost V 6 bases and J 1 base, with 15 bases left between them. The CDR3 is made up of 15 amino acids. Germline lookup yields CDR1 LNHDA and CDR2 SQIVND (reference sequence). For the CDR3, the DNA is TGTGCCAGTAGGACGACAAACCTATATAACTATGGCTACACCTTC. Residues: CASRTTNLYNYGYTF.

This chain connects TRBV27 to TRBJ1-6; 8 positions match TRBD1. Germline V gene lookup returns CDR1 MNHEY and CDR2 SMNVEV (reference sequence). The CDR3 is 14 residues long. V dropped 7 bases and J dropped 8; count of bases not matched to a gene: 7. The DNA of the CDR3 is TGTGCCAGCAAACCCGCAGGGGGCTATTCACCCCTCCACTTT. This codes for CASKPAGGYSPLHF.

This clone was detected once. The V and J genes are TRBV7-2 and TRBJ2-7; D remains ambiguous. Germline V CDR1 and CDR2: SGHTA, FQGNSA. CDR3 length: 15 residues. With 1 base removed from V and 1 base from J, the gap between germline ends came to 11 bases. CDR3 residues: CASSLDSRPSYEQYF. In nucleotides, the CDR3 is TGTGCCAGCAGCTTAGACAGTAGGCCATCCTACGAGCAGTACTTC.

The chain carries TRBV19 and TRBJ1-1, with TRBD1 matching 9 bases. CDR3 length: 17 amino acids. Trimming cost V 1 base and J 6 bases; bases outside gene matches: 12. The germline V gene has CDR1 LNHDA and CDR2 SQIVND (reference sequence). This CDR3 is CASSIVRDRERRAEAFF. CDR3 DNA: TGTGCCAGTAGTATAGTACGGGACAGGGAAAGGAGGGCTGAAGCTTTCTTT.

The chain is built from TRBV9 and TRBJ1-3; TRBD1 is a possible D gene (5 bases). CDR1 and CDR2 (germline): SGDLS, YYNGEE. The CDR3 spans 15 residues. Trimming cost V 5 bases and J 1 base, with 13 bases left between them. DNA of the CDR3: TGTGCCAGCAGGAAAAACAGGTGGTCTGGAAACACCATATATTTT. Protein product: CASRKNRWSGNTIYF.

V is TRBV3-1 (or the pseudogene TRBV3-2) and J is TRBJ2-2, with TRBD2 as a possible D gene (6 bases). This CDR3 has 15 amino acids. From germline, CDR1 is LGHDT and CDR2 YNNKEL (reference sequence). V was cut by 0 bases and J by 4 bases, with 9 bases left in between. The CDR3 here is CASSQDHGGTGELFF. CDR3 coding DNA: TGTGCCAGCAGCCAAGATCACGGGGGCACCGGGGAGCTGTTTTTT.

This clone was counted once. One end of the junction varies from germline; a read error may be responsible. The rearrangement links TRBV12-5 to TRBJ1-1; TRBD1 matches at 8 bases. This CDR3 is built from 13 residues. Germline V gene lookup returns CDR1 LGHNT and CDR2 FRNRAP. This CDR3 is CASGLVPDRGTAF. Written as DNA, the CDR3 is TGTGCTAGTGGTTTGGTACCAGACAGGGGTACGGCTTTT.

Remarks on this clone: The sample has other DNA sequences that encode this CDR3 too. This chain joins TRBV12-3 or TRBV12-4 and TRBJ1-2; TRBD1 matches at 7 bases. The CDR3 sequence is 13 residues long. V dropped 6 bases and J dropped 2; count of bases not matched to a gene: 3. CDR3 amino acids: CASSPGQNYGYTF. CDR3 nucleotides: TGTGCCAGCAGCCCGGGACAGAACTATGGCTACACCTTC.

This clone was recorded once. The chain joins TRBV28 to TRBJ1-4, with TRBD1 matching 7 bases. V was pared by 5 bases and J by 8 bases, with 8 bases of the junction left unmatched. Per germline, CDR1 MDHEN and CDR2 SYDVKM. This CDR3 is built from 14 residues. The CDR3 coding sequence is TGTGCCAGCAGTCCCCACAGGGGTTGGGAAAAACTGTTTTTT. Protein: CASSPHRGWEKLFF. The full variable domain, in which reference TRBV28 and TRBJ1-4 provide the parts outside the CDR3, is DVKVTQSSRYLVKRTGEKVFLECVQDMDHENMFWYRQDPGLGLRLIYFSYDVKMKEKGDIPEGYSVSREKKERFSLILESASTNQTSMYLCASSPHRGWEKLFFGSGTQLSVL.

The V and J genes are TRBV14 and TRBJ2-3, with 8 bases that match TRBD1. This CDR3 region has 13 residues. Germline assignment: CDR1 SGHDN and CDR2 FVKESK. V shed 3 bases and J 8 bases; nucleotides not matched to a gene: 4. Here the CDR3 DNA reads TGTGCCAGCAGCCACGGACAGGGAGGTACGCAGTATTTT. Its translation is CASSHGQGGTQYF.

The rearrangement joins TRBV6-5 to TRBJ1-1; TRBD1 matches at 7 bases. Germline V lookup: CDR1 MNHEY, CDR2 SVGAGI. Trimming cost V 6 bases and J 6 bases; bases outside gene matches: 10. The CDR3 has 14 residues. CDR3 bases: TGTGCCAGCAGGCTCAAGACAGGGTTGGCTGAAGCTTTCTTT. Translated: CASRLKTGLAEAFF.

The rearrangement links TRBV18 to TRBJ2-7, with 7 nucleotides matching TRBD1. Germline-derived CDR1 and CDR2 are KGHSH and LQKENI. The CDR3 totals 14 residues. Losses at the gene ends were 3 bases for V and 4 bases for J; bases not matched to a gene: 6. CDR3 coding DNA: TGTGCCAGCTCACCCCGACAGGGAAGTTACGAGCAGTACTTC. It translates to CASSPRQGSYEQYF.

This chain links TRBV5-4 with TRBJ2-7; 12 bases line up with TRBD1. The CDR3 loop spans 12 amino acids. The germline gives CDR1 SGHNT, CDR2 YYREEE (reference sequence). Here the CDR3 reads CAWGQGAGEQYF. DNA for the CDR3: TGTGCTTGGGGACAGGGGGCAGGGGAGCAGTACTTC.

V is TRBV6-1 and J is TRBJ1-5; D gene uncertain. The germline V gene has CDR1 MNHNS and CDR2 SASEGT. V lost 3 bases and J lost 2, with 8 bases in between. The length of the CDR3 is 14 residues. As DNA, the CDR3 is TGTGCCAGCAGTGATACACGGGGCAATCAGCCCCAGCATTTT. This codes for CASSDTRGNQPQHF.

The chain is built from TRBV3-1 (or the pseudogene TRBV3-2) and TRBJ2-7; 7 bases are shared with TRBD1. Germline-derived CDR1 and CDR2 are LGHDT and YNNKEL (reference sequence). The ends lost 0 bases at V and 3 bases at J; junction bases unmatched: 5. CDR3 length equals 15 residues. The CDR3 nucleotides read TGTGCCAGCAGCCAAGATAGGCAGGGGGACTACGAGCAGTACTTC. As protein: CASSQDRQGDYEQYF.

This chain joins TRBV5-4 and TRBJ1-5; 10 bases line up with TRBD1. The germline CDR1 and CDR2 sequences are SGHNT and YYREEE (reference sequence). There are 15 residues in the CDR3. V trimming: 2 bases; J trimming: 3 bases; junction bases outside the gene matches: 2. The CDR3: CASSLGTGVNQPQHF. CDR3 bases: TGTGCCAGCAGCTTAGGGACAGGGGTCAATCAGCCCCAGCATTTT. The full variable domain, rest sourced from reference TRBV5-4 and TRBJ1-5, is ETGVTQSPTHLIKTRGQQVTLRCSSQSGHNTVSWYQQALGQGPQFIFQYYREEENGRGNFPPRFSGLQFPNYSSELNVNALELDDSALYLCASSLGTGVNQPQHFGDGTRLSIL.

In DNA form, the CDR3 reads TGTGCCTGGAGTCCCCGGAGGGCCGAAGCCGTCCAGCCCCAGCATTTT. Amino acids: CAWSPRRAEAVQPQHF. The chain joins TRBV30 to TRBJ1-5; D not resolved. Germline CDR1 and CDR2: GTSNPN and SVGIG (reference sequence). This CDR3 is 16 amino acids long. Trimming removed 2 bases at V and 7 bases at J, with 21 bases between.

In regard to this clone: The limits of the CDR3 on the DNA are not certain, so only TCRdb's listed CDR3 is given. The chain couples TRBV21-1 to TRBJ1-1. TRBV21-1 is termed a pseudogene. The length of the CDR3 is 15 amino acids, counting both ends. The CDR3 loop is CASSKVAEGNTEAFF.

The chain joins TRBV7-2 to TRBJ2-1, with D hard to call. Germline V gene data show CDR1 as SGHTA and CDR2 as FQGNSA. This CDR3 comprises 16 residues. Trimming removed 5 bases from V and 1 base from J, with 15 bases in between. The CDR3 bases are TGTGCCAGCAGCCCGACGGCGACAACATCCTACAATGAGCAGTTCTTC. Translation: CASSPTATTSYNEQFF.

J is TRBJ1-4 and V is TRBV27; 11 positions match TRBD1. The CDR3 covers 15 residues. The V segment lost 1 base and the J segment 8 bases; nucleotides outside the gene matches: 3. CDR1 and CDR2 from the germline V gene are MNHEY and SMNVEV (reference sequence). CDR3 protein: CASSLLGTGGEKLFF. The CDR3, as DNA: TGTGCCAGCAGTTTATTAGGGACAGGGGGGGAAAAACTGTTTTTT.

This sequence joins TRBV27 and TRBJ2-1; 11 nucleotides agree with TRBD2. This CDR3 is built from 16 residues. Germline CDR1 reads MNHEY; CDR2 reads SMNVEV (reference sequence). V lost 8 bases and J lost 2; bases outside the gene matches: 8. The CDR3 DNA reads TGTGCCAGCGACAGCGCACTAGCGGGGGCCTACAATGAGCAGTTCTTC. Protein sequence: CASDSALAGAYNEQFF.

The V gene is TRBV19, the J gene TRBJ2-1; perhaps TRBD1 as D (5 bases). Trimming shortened V by 6 bases and J by 0 bases, and 6 bases separated the two germline ends. Germline V gene sequence: CDR1 LNHDA, CDR2 SQIVND (reference sequence). The CDR3 is 13 residues long. For the CDR3, the DNA is TGTGCCAGTAGAGGGGTCTCCTACAATGAGCAGTTCTTC. This encodes CASRGVSYNEQFF.

This clone was seen only once. The genes are TRBV4-3 and TRBJ2-5, with 10 bases that match TRBD2. Germline V lookup: CDR1 LGHNA, CDR2 YSLEER. The CDR3 totals 18 residues. The V gene end was trimmed by 1 base and the J gene end by 5 bases; junction bases not matched to a gene: 13. CDR3: CASSQGFEPSGRTETQYF. CDR3 sequence (DNA): TGCGCCAGCAGCCAAGGCTTTGAACCTAGCGGGAGAACGGAGACCCAGTACTTC.

The chain employs TRBV2 and TRBJ2-1; D may be TRBD2 (5 bases). The germline V gene has CDR1 SNHLY and CDR2 FYNNEI. V lost 6 bases, J lost 4 bases, and 10 bases lay in between. There are 13 residues in the CDR3. The DNA for the CDR3 is TGTGCCAGCAGGAGAGGGCAGTACAATGAGCAGTTCTTC. Its protein product is CASRRGQYNEQFF.

This clone was detected a few times. This sequence joins TRBV19 and TRBJ2-1; the match to TRBD1 covers 9 bases. With 5 bases clipped from V and 3 bases from J, the junction kept 8 bases outside the gene matches. The CDR3 sequence is 16 residues long. Germline V lookup: CDR1 LNHDA, CDR2 SQIVND (reference sequence). CDR3 coding DNA: TGTGCCAGTAGTCCGCTTGGGACAGGGCACTACAATGAGCAGTTCTTC. This translates into CASSPLGTGHYNEQFF.

This chain joins TRBV7-3 and TRBJ2-1, with TRBD1 as a possible D gene (6 bases). The CDR3 is 15 residues long. The germline V gene has CDR1 SGHTA and CDR2 FQGTGA. Trimming removed 5 bases from V and 2 bases from J, with 13 bases in between. The chain's CDR3 is CASSLAGTTYNEQFF. In DNA form, the CDR3 reads TGTGCCAGCAGCCTAGCCGGGACAACCTACAATGAGCAGTTCTTC.

The chain uses TRBV28 and TRBJ2-1, with D tentatively TRBD1 (6 bases). With 5 bases removed from V and 10 bases from J, the gap between germline ends came to 21 bases. Germline V lookup: CDR1 MDHEN, CDR2 SYDVKM. The CDR3 covers 15 residues. CDR3 residues: CASSQYSPDSPEQFF. The CDR3 nucleotides read TGTGCCAGCAGTCAATATTCCCCGGACAGTCCGGAGCAGTTCTTC.